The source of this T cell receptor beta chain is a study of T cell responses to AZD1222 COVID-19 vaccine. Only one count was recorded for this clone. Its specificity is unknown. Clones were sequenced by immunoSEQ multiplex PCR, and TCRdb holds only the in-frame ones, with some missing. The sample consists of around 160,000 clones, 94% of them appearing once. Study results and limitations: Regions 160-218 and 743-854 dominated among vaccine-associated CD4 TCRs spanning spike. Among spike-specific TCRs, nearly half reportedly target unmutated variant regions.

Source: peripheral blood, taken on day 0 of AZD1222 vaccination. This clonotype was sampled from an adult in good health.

The chain's CDR3 is CAKTPVGTQYF. CDR3 nucleotide sequence: TGTGCTAAGACACCGGTTGGGACCCAGTACTTC. The chain carries TRBV2 and TRBJ2-5; D uncertain. This CDR3 region has 11 residues. Germline CDR1 and CDR2: SNHLY and FYNNEI. The whole variable domain, filled in from reference TRBV2 and TRBJ2-5, reads EPEVTQTPSHQVTQMGQEVILRCVPISNHLYFYWYRQILGQKVEFLVSFYNNEISEKSEIFDDQFSVERPDGSNFTLKIRSTKLEDSAMYFCAKTPVGTQYFGPGTRLLVL.